This TCR beta chain came from a study of beta chain features in type 1 diabetes. Points from the study as a whole: Moderate but significant shortening of TCRB CDR3s was recorded in all four CD4+ subsets from Type 1 diabetes patients. Using cDNA template may skew counts toward highly expressing activated cells.

As for this clone: Antigen: not known.

From germline, CDR1 is LNHDA and CDR2 SQIVND (reference sequence). Trimming stripped 4 bases from V and 6 bases from J, with 3 bases between. The CDR3 runs 11 residues. The authors reverse transcribed all of the isolated RNA, so sequencing captured expressed TCRB transcripts. Sequencing was performed with immunoSEQ multiplex PCR; in TCRdb, only in-frame clones are kept and a portion is missing. The table has a few hundred thousand clones, approximately 16% seen once. The gene calls are TRBV19 and TRBJ2-2; D unclear. The origin of this receptor is a man younger than 40 with type 1 diabetes. Sequencing was performed on naive CD4+ T cells from blood. The CDR3 sequence: CASSRSGELFF. The CDR3 DNA sequence: TGTGCCAGTAGTAGATCCGGGGAGCTGTTTTTT.